This T cell receptor beta chain was captured by sequencing in a study of siplizumab effects on memory and regulatory T cells. Per sample, 10^5 or so TCR templates underwent assay. The data were produced by immunoSEQ multiplex PCR, yet TCRdb's version contains in-frame clones alone and is incomplete. Of tens of thousands of clones listed, more than 85% were seen once; the top ten hold under 8.5%. Study-wide points: Alloreactive sequences traceable to unstimulated CD4+ memory cells declined significantly under siplizumab. The diversity of naive T cells seemed greater than that of memory cells, and their alloresponse contribution seemed major. Naive or memory phenotype was unassignable for roughly 75-97% of proliferating CD4+ or CD8+ clones.

Concerning this clone: What it recognizes is unknown.

Unmatched junction bases numbered 4, after V lost 5 bases and J lost 6 bases. Germline lookup yields CDR1 MNHEY and CDR2 SMNVEV (reference sequence). The CDR3 is made up of 14 amino acids. This sequence was found in a human donor in good health. The chain uses TRBV27 and TRBJ1-6; TRBD1 matches 7 bases. Material for sequencing was CD8+ T cells sorted from blood. CDR3 nucleotide sequence: TGTGCCAGCAGTGGATGGGACAGTAATTCACCCCTCCACTTT. Translation: CASSGWDSNSPLHF.